The present T cell receptor (beta chain) was sequenced within a study of vaccination effects on CD4 cells after COVID-19. CDR1 is SNHLY, CDR2 FYNNEI, per germline. This CDR3 contains 13 residues. V was shortened by 7 bases and J by 4 bases, with 10 bases between the two germline ends. Regarding this clone: Its antigen is undetermined.

With the ViraFEST assay, the study expanded antigen-specific CD4+ T cells using viral peptide pools, then sequenced them. At the end of about ten days of culture, CD4+ T cells were isolated. Vaccinated recipients, who were negative for nucleocapsid antibodies, had no history of SARS-CoV-2 infection. Sequenced by immunoSEQ multiplex PCR; TCRdb stores in-frame clones only, minus some. The sample holds tens of thousands of clones, around 74% seen once. The sequence derives from a human donor who received a COVID-19 vaccine. The chain is built from TRBV2 and TRBJ1-4; D call uncertain. The specimen was CD4+ T cells from PBMCs cultured with SARS-CoV-2 spike peptides, collected before COVID-19 vaccination. In DNA, the CDR3 is TGTGCCAGCAATGGGCAGCTTAATGAAAAACTGTTTTTT. It yields the protein CASNGQLNEKLFF.